This T cell receptor beta chain was recorded in a study of OX40 agonist ivuxolimab in advanced cancers. Findings and limits, study-wide: The average count of expanded clones was higher among CD8+ T cells than among CD4+. Relatively little clonal expansion, among the lowest observed, appeared in partial responders at 0.1-3.0 mg/kg.

In germline, CDR1 is LNHNV, CDR2 YYDKDF (reference sequence). V shed 4 bases, J shed 6 bases, and the junction held 14 bases outside the gene matches. The CDR3 runs 16 residues. On this clone: Its specificity is unknown.

Assay used: immunoSEQ multiplex PCR; TCRdb lists only in-frame clones, some missing. The sample has tens of thousands of clones; over 80% are singletons. This chain links TRBV15 with TRBJ2-7; 8 bases align to TRBD1. This sequence originates from an adult with an advanced solid tumor such as melanoma, head and neck, liver or kidney cancer. Sequencing used CD4+ or CD8+ T cells sorted from blood, obtained in a trial of the OX40 agonist ivuxolimab. The CDR3 spells CATSTTSGQVFIEQYF. The CDR3 coding sequence is TGTGCCACCAGCACCACCTCGGGACAGGTCTTCATCGAGCAGTACTTC.